This passage covers 32 T cell receptor beta chains from one sample sequenced in a study of vaccination effects on CD4 cells after COVID-19 (dated by TCRdb to the early 2020s). The antigens of these receptors remain unknown. Libraries were constructed by the immunoSEQ multiplex PCR assay. Sourced from immuneACCESS, this table was stored by TCRdb with only in-frame sequences that have V and J called. A share of the clones is absent; for the studies checked, an unresolved V gene accounts for under half, and the remainder has no known explanation. The sample table lists about 43,000 clones, just over 75% of them with a count of one. 10% to 13% of the sample belongs to the ten largest clones. In the ViraFEST assay, PBMC were stimulated with viral peptide pools, and TCR sequencing was then used to find antigen-specific CD4+ T cell clonotypes based on their expansion. After around eleven days of culture, CD4+ T cells were isolated with the EasySep CD4+ T cell isolation kit. The absence of prior SARS-CoV-2 infection in healthy vaccine recipients was confirmed by negative nucleocapsid antibodies before and after vaccination.

The specimen comprised CD4+ T cells from PBMCs cultured with SARS-CoV-2 spike peptides, sampled before COVID-19 vaccination. The sample's cell subset or site label, in plain terms: SARS-CoV-2 spike overlapping peptide pool stimulation. These receptors came from a human donor who received a COVID-19 vaccine.

The chain has TRBV2 and TRBJ1-2; D gene ambiguous. The germline CDR1 and CDR2 sequences are SNHLY and FYNNEI. The V gene lost 7 bases and the J gene lost 0 bases, with 12 bases spanning the gap. This CDR3 region has 14 residues. The CDR3 protein is CASKQVQTNYGYTF. The CDR3 nucleotides read TGTGCCAGCAAGCAGGTGCAGACTAACTATGGCTACACCTTC.

The chain is built from TRBV18 and TRBJ1-1; 8 bases agree with TRBD1. V lost 5 bases and J lost 0; bases outside the gene matches: 11. Germline assignment: CDR1 KGHSH and CDR2 LQKENI. This CDR3 is 17 amino acids long. CDR3 protein: CASSKTGTGIMNTEAFF. CDR3 DNA sequence: TGTGCCAGCTCAAAGACTGGGACAGGTATAATGAACACTGAAGCTTTCTTT.

This chain uses TRBV14 with TRBJ2-1; TRBD1 matches at 10 bases. CDR1 is SGHDN, CDR2 FVKESK, per germline. With 4 bases clipped from V and 6 bases from J, the junction kept 12 bases outside the gene matches. This CDR3 contains 17 residues. The CDR3 protein is CASSPSSGTGAVNEQFF. The CDR3 DNA reads TGTGCCAGCAGCCCCAGCTCCGGGACAGGGGCGGTCAATGAGCAGTTCTTC. Full variable domain (outside the CDR3, taken from reference TRBV14 and TRBJ2-1): EAGVTQFPSHSVIEKGQTVTLRCDPISGHDNLYWYRRVMGKEIKFLLHFVKESKQDESGMPNNRFLAERTGGTYSTLKVQPAELEDSGVYFCASSPSSGTGAVNEQFFGPGTRLTVL.

The chain employs TRBV5-6 and TRBJ2-3; D not certain. The CDR3 extends over 11 amino acids. Per germline, CDR1 SGHDT and CDR2 YYEEEE. V was trimmed by 0 bases and J by 9 bases, leaving 5 bases between them. The chain's CDR3 is CASSLASTQYF. In DNA, the CDR3 is TGTGCCAGCAGCTTGGCGTCCACGCAGTATTTT.

This chain uses TRBV9 with TRBJ2-3; 8 bases align to TRBD1. The V gene's germline CDR1 is SGDLS and CDR2 YYNGEE. Trimming cost V 4 bases and J 5 bases; bases outside gene matches: 21. The CDR3 is 19 residues long. CDR3 region: CASSPYFNPGQAVEDTQYF. The CDR3 DNA sequence: TGTGCCAGCAGCCCATATTTTAACCCGGGACAGGCCGTGGAAGATACGCAGTATTTT. Complete variable domain (other parts from reference TRBV9 and TRBJ2-3): DSGVTQTPKHLITATGQRVTLRCSPRSGDLSVYWYQQSLDQGLQFLIQYYNGEERAKGNILERFSAQQFPDLHSELNLSSLELGDSALYFCASSPYFNPGQAVEDTQYFGPGTRLTVL.

The CDR3, as DNA: TGTGCCAGCACCGGAATGCGGGGGGGCGATGAGCAGTTCTTC. Translating gives CASTGMRGGDEQFF. The rearrangement joins TRBV2 to TRBJ2-1; 9 bases are shared with TRBD2. This CDR3 comprises 14 residues. The germline gives CDR1 SNHLY, CDR2 FYNNEI. Trimming removed 7 bases from V and 8 bases from J; junction bases left unmatched: 9.

The chain employs TRBV5-5 and TRBJ2-3, with no clear D. CDR1 SGHKS and CDR2 YYEKEE come from the germline V gene (reference sequence). The CDR3 has 18 amino acids. V was cut by 4 bases and J by 1 base, with 22 bases left in between. The CDR3 nucleotides are TGTGCCAGCAGCCCCTTGGTTTTCCGGGTCTATGGCACAGATACGCAGTATTTT. Translation gives CASSPLVFRVYGTDTQYF.

For the CDR3, the DNA is TGTGCCAGCTCACCTTCGATAGGGGATTTAGCCAAAAACATTCAGTACTTC. This sequence encodes CASSPSIGDLAKNIQYF. The genes are TRBV18 and TRBJ2-4; D may be TRBD1 (5 bases). The CDR3 runs 17 residues. The germline V and J ends were trimmed by 3 bases and 0 bases, with 15 bases remaining between them. Germline-derived CDR1 and CDR2 are KGHSH and LQKENI.

The count of this clone is one. The CDR3 DNA follows: TGTGCCAGCAGGAAGGGAGGTACAGGCTATGGCTACACCTTC. This gives the protein CASRKGGTGYGYTF. The chain is built from TRBV6-5 and TRBJ1-2; the D gene is possibly TRBD1 (5 bases). The CDR3 is made up of 14 amino acids. V lost 6 bases to trimming and J lost 4 bases, with 15 bases between them. Germline CDR1 reads MNHEY; CDR2 reads SVGAGI.

The chain combines TRBV6-5 with TRBJ2-1, with 11 bases that match TRBD2. The CDR3 covers 16 residues. Germline CDR1 reads MNHEY; CDR2 reads SVGAGI. J was trimmed by 6 bases and V by 2 bases; bases with no gene match: 6. CDR3 nucleotide sequence: TGTGCCAGCAGTTACCTTAGCGGGGGGGCTAGCAATGAGCAGTTCTTC. Amino acids: CASSYLSGGASNEQFF.

This chain links TRBV9 with TRBJ1-3; the D is unclear. CDR1 and CDR2 (germline): SGDLS, YYNGEE. Deletions cut 3 bases from V and 0 bases from J, with 13 bases between. The CDR3 is 16 residues long. The CDR3 loop is CASSAGLIFSGNTIYF. The CDR3 region has the DNA TGTGCCAGCAGCGCCGGACTGATCTTCTCTGGAAACACCATATATTTT.

This chain connects TRBV19 to TRBJ1-2; D possibly corresponds to TRBD1 (5 bases). This CDR3 is built from 14 residues. The V gene's germline CDR1 is LNHDA and CDR2 SQIVND (reference sequence). Trimming removed 6 bases from V and 0 bases from J, with 11 bases in between. The CDR3 coding sequence is TGTGCCAGTAGCCAGGGCTACTCTAACTATGGCTACACCTTC. Translating it yields CASSQGYSNYGYTF.

This clone has a handful of counts. CDR3 sequence reads: CASSHDRNTEAFF. The CDR3 DNA follows: TGTGCCAGCAGCCATGACAGGAACACTGAAGCTTTCTTT. The rearrangement joins TRBV5-4 to TRBJ1-1; D perhaps matches TRBD1 (5 bases). CDR1 is SGHNT, CDR2 YYREEE, per germline (reference sequence). The V gene lost 4 bases and the J gene lost 1 base, with 8 bases spanning the gap. The CDR3 spans 13 residues.

A few counts support this clone. The genes are TRBV6-4 and TRBJ2-3; D could derive from TRBD1 or TRBD2 (5 bases each). The CDR3 length is 15 residues. Looked up from germline, CDR1 is MRHNA and CDR2 is SNTAGT. With 6 bases removed from V and 0 bases from J, the gap between germline ends came to 13 bases. For the CDR3, the DNA is TGTGCCAGCAGGGATTGGGGGTCTAGCACAGATACGCAGTATTTT. Protein sequence: CASRDWGSSTDTQYF.

J is TRBJ1-5 and V is TRBV24-1; D not resolved. V was pared by 5 bases and J by 5 bases, with 15 bases between. CDR3 length: 15 amino acids. Germline V gene lookup returns CDR1 KGHDR and CDR2 SFDVKD. The CDR3 loop reads CATSGGLDWDQPQHF. For the CDR3, the DNA is TGTGCCACCAGTGGTGGACTCGATTGGGATCAGCCCCAGCATTTT.

The sample holds a few counts of this clone. This chain joins TRBV19 and TRBJ1-5; 7 bases fit TRBD1. CDR3 length: 13 residues. The germline V gene encodes CDR1 LNHDA and CDR2 SQIVND (reference sequence). The CDR3 DNA reads TGTGGAGGGGGCTGGGGGGTGAATCAGCCCCAGCATTTT. Encoded protein: CGGGWGVNQPQHF.

The chain uses TRBV12-3 or TRBV12-4 and TRBJ1-1, with unresolved D. The CDR3 contains 13 residues. Trimming pared 6 bases from V and 3 bases from J, leaving 11 bases between. The CDR3 sequence: CASSFSTHTEAFF. The CDR3 region has the DNA TGTGCCAGCAGCTTTTCAACGCACACTGAAGCTTTCTTT.

The chain uses TRBV6-4 and TRBJ2-2, with 9 bases lining up with TRBD1. Germline lookup yields CDR1 MRHNA and CDR2 SNTAGT. The V segment lost 6 bases and the J segment 2 bases; nucleotides outside the gene matches: 10. The CDR3 runs 17 residues. CDR3: CASSRDGTGINTGELFF. CDR3 nucleotides: TGTGCCAGCAGCAGGGACGGGACAGGGATTAACACCGGGGAGCTGTTTTTT.

The chain is built from TRBV19 and TRBJ1-6; D may be TRBD1 (6 bases). The CDR3 spans 15 residues. CDR1 and CDR2 (germline): LNHDA, SQIVND (reference sequence). V lost 6 bases, J lost 4 bases, and 13 bases lay in between. Here the CDR3 DNA reads TGTGCCAGTAGGGGACAAAATAAATATAATTCACCCCTCCACTTT. It translates to CASRGQNKYNSPLHF.

The rearrangement joins TRBV9 to TRBJ2-3; TRBD2 aligns across 12 bases. CDR3 length: 15 amino acids. V gave up 4 bases and J gave up 5 bases; unmatched junction bases: 5. Germline V gene sequence: CDR1 SGDLS, CDR2 YYNGEE. This chain's CDR3 is CASSTSLAGGDTQYF. CDR3 DNA: TGTGCCAGCAGCACCTCACTAGCGGGGGGAGATACGCAGTATTTT.

The chain is built from TRBV13 and TRBJ2-3; 7 nucleotides align to TRBD2. The ends lost 2 bases at V and 6 bases at J; junction bases unmatched: 5. The CDR3 sequence is 14 residues long. The germline CDR1 and CDR2 sequences are PRHDT and FYEKMQ (reference sequence). CDR3 sequence (DNA): TGTGCCAGCAGCTTACAGGGACTACCCGATACGCAGTATTTT. As protein: CASSLQGLPDTQYF.

The rearrangement uses TRBV30 and TRBJ1-6; 8 bases map to TRBD1. The trim removed 0 bases at V and 7 bases at J, leaving 5 bases unmatched. This CDR3 has 15 residues. Per the germline V gene, CDR1 is GTSNPN and CDR2 is SVGIG (reference sequence). The CDR3 is CAWSVLRQGNSPLHF. CDR3 bases: TGTGCCTGGAGTGTACTTAGACAGGGGAATTCACCCCTCCACTTT.

The genes are TRBV5-6 and TRBJ1-1; 9 bases are a match to TRBD1. Germline assignment: CDR1 SGHDT and CDR2 YYEEEE. V trimming: 4 bases; J trimming: 0 bases; junction bases outside the gene matches: 1. The CDR3 contains 14 residues. In DNA form, the CDR3 reads TGTGCCAGCAGCCGGGACAGGGTGAACACTGAAGCTTTCTTT. Encoded protein: CASSRDRVNTEAFF.

The rearrangement uses TRBV5-8 and TRBJ1-3; D is ambiguous. Trimming removed 4 bases at V and 0 bases at J, with 14 bases between. The CDR3 has 16 residues. Per the germline V gene, CDR1 is SGHTS and CDR2 is YDEGEE. The CDR3 coding sequence is TGTGCCAGCAGCCTCGAGGTAGTGCTCTCTGGAAACACCATATATTTT. Translation: CASSLEVVLSGNTIYF.

The V call is TRBV5-6, the J call TRBJ1-1; D remains unclear. Germline CDR1 reads SGHDT; CDR2 reads YYEEEE. The CDR3 runs 14 residues. Trimming removed 4 bases at V and 11 bases at J, with 21 bases between. The CDR3 here is CASSPLGPQSGAFF. CDR3 in DNA: TGTGCCAGCAGCCCCCTTGGCCCCCAATCCGGGGCTTTCTTT.

The genes are TRBV6-1 and TRBJ2-1; no clear D gene. Trimming stripped 1 base from V and 7 bases from J, with 17 bases between. The CDR3 contains 16 residues. Germline V gene sequence: CDR1 MNHNS, CDR2 SASEGT. The CDR3 bases are TGTGCCAGCAGTGAAGAGATCTGGGGTGGGGTAAATGAGCAGTTCTTC. Residues: CASSEEIWGGVNEQFF.

The rearrangement joins TRBV6-1 to TRBJ2-5, with D uncertain. This CDR3 is 14 amino acids long. V was cut by 3 bases and J by 3 bases, with 11 bases left in between. Germline V gives CDR1 MNHNS, CDR2 SASEGT. The CDR3 bases are TGTGCCAGCAGTGACCCGAGAAAAAAAGAGACCCAGTACTTC. Translated, it gives CASSDPRKKETQYF.

CDR3 in amino acids: CSVEDPGTEAFF. CDR3 sequence (DNA): TGCAGCGTTGAAGATCCCGGTACTGAAGCTTTCTTT. The chain combines TRBV29-1 with TRBJ1-1; unclear D gene. V was trimmed by 0 bases and J by 5 bases, leaving 7 bases between them. CDR1 is SQVTM, CDR2 ANQGSEA, per germline. The CDR3 totals 12 residues.

V usage is TRBV19 and J usage is TRBJ2-1; D is unresolved. Trimming shortened V by 3 bases and J by 0 bases, and 12 bases separated the two germline ends. Germline V gene data show CDR1 as LNHDA and CDR2 as SQIVND (reference sequence). CDR3 length: 16 residues. CDR3 nucleotide sequence: TGTGCCAGTAGTATCGGAGTATCAAGCTCCTACAATGAGCAGTTCTTC. Its protein is CASSIGVSSSYNEQFF.

This rearrangement joins TRBV5-6 to TRBJ2-7; 9 nucleotides match TRBD1. V trimming: 0 bases; J trimming: 4 bases; junction bases outside the gene matches: 2. Germline V lookup: CDR1 SGHDT, CDR2 YYEEEE. This CDR3 contains 14 residues. The CDR3 DNA reads as TGTGCCAGCAGCTTGGGGACAGGGGTGTACGAGCAGTACGTC. Protein product: CASSLGTGVYEQYV.

V usage is TRBV10-1 and J usage is TRBJ2-2, with 7 bases fitting TRBD1. CDR3 length equals 14 residues. The V gene's germline CDR1 is WNHNN and CDR2 SYGVQD (reference sequence). V shed 8 bases, J shed 2 bases, and the junction held 5 bases outside the gene matches. The DNA of the CDR3 is TGCGCCAGCCGCCGGGACAGAAACACCGGGGAGCTGTTTTTT. This translates into CASRRDRNTGELFF.

This clone was counted a few times. Written as DNA, the CDR3 is TGTGCCAGTAGCCGACCGGGAGGGGGGGCAGTCTATGGCTACACCTTC. Its protein product is CASSRPGGGAVYGYTF. This rearrangement joins TRBV19 to TRBJ1-2; possibly TRBD1 for D (6 bases). Germline values: CDR1 LNHDA, CDR2 SQIVND (reference sequence). V lost 6 bases to trimming and J lost 4 bases, with 21 bases between them. The CDR3 length is 16 residues.